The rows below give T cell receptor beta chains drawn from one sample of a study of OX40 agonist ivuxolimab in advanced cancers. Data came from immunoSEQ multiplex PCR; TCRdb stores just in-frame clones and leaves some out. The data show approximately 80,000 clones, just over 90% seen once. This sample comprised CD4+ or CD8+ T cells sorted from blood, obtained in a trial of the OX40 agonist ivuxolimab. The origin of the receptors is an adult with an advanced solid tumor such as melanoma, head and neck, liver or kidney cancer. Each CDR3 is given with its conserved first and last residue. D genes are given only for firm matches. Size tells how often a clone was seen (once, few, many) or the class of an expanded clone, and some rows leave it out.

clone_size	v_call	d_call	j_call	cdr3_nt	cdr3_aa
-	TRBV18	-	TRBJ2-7	TGTGCCAGCTCACCTGGGACTGATTCCTACGAGCAGTACTTC	CASSPGTDSYEQYF
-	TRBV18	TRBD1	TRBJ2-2	TGTGCCAGCTCACCCCGACAGGGCGGGAACACCGGGGAGCTGTTTTTT	CASSPRQGGNTGELFF
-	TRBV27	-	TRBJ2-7	TGTGCCAGCAGCACGGTCGCGGTAAGCTCCTACGAGCAGTACTTC	CASSTVAVSSYEQYF
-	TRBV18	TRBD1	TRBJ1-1	TGTGCCAGCTCACCAGGGACAGGGAGGACTGAAGCTTTCTTT	CASSPGTGRTEAFF
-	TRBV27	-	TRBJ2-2	TGTGCCAGCAGTGCCATCTCGTCCTTCGACGCCGCGAGTAAGAACACCGGGGAGCTGTTTTTT	CASSAISSFDAASKNTGELFF
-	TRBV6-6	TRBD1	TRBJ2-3	TGTGCCAGCAGTTCACAGGGGGCGCCGACAGATACGCAGTATTTT	CASSSQGAPTDTQYF
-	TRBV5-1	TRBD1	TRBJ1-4	TGCGCCAGCAGCTCGGGACAGAGTAATGAAAAACTGTTTTTT	CASSSGQSNEKLFF
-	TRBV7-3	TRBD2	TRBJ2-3	TGTGCCAGCAGCTTCGGGGGGGCGGACACAGATACGCAGTATTTT	CASSFGGADTDTQYF
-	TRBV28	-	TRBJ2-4	TGTGCCAGCAGTTTTGGCGGGGTCAACATTCAGTACTTC	CASSFGGVNIQYF
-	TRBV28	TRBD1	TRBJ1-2	TGTGCCAGCAGGTCGGACAGGGTATATGGCTACACCTTC	CASRSDRVYGYTF
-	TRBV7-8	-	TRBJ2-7	TGTGCCAGCAGCTTTTCCCCTACAGGCCTCTACGAGCAGTACTTC	CASSFSPTGLYEQYF
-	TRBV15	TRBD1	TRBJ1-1	TGTGCCACCAGCAGAGATCCCAGGGGGCGGGTAGCTGAAGCTTTCTTT	CATSRDPRGRVAEAFF
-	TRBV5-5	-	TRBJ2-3	TGTGCCAGCAGCTTGGCCGGGAGACAGGGTGGGGATACGCAGTATTTT	CASSLAGRQGGDTQYF
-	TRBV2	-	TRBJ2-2	TGTGCCAGCCGGGGGACTACAGGGTCCGGGGAGCTGTTTTTT	CASRGTTGSGELFF
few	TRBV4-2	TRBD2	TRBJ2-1	TGTGCCAGCAGCCAAGTTCAAGCGGGAGCGAATGAGCAGTTCTTC	CASSQVQAGANEQFF
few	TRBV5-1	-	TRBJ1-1	TGCGCCAGCAGCCAAGGGTTCGACACTGAAGCTTTCTTT	CASSQGFDTEAFF
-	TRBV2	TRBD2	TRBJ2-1	TGTGCCAGCAGGCCCAGACTAGCGGGAGCATCCGAGCAGTTCTTC	CASRPRLAGASEQFF
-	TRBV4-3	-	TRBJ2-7	TGCGCCAGCAGCCTGACCGGTGGCTACGAGCAGTACTTC	CASSLTGGYEQYF
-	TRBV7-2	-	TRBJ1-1	TGTGCCAGCAGCTTTCACAGGGCCCGGGGCACTGAAGCTTTCTTT	CASSFHRARGTEAFF
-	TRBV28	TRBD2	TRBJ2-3	TGTGCCAGCAGTACCCCTAGCGGGAGATTGACAGATACGCAGTATTTT	CASSTPSGRLTDTQYF
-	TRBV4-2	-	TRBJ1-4	TGTGCCAGCAGCCAAGGCCCGGAGGGCGACGAAAAACTGTTTTTT	CASSQGPEGDEKLFF
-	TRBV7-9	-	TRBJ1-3	TGTGCCAGCAGCCGGACGCTTCAGGGAAACACCATATATTTT	CASSRTLQGNTIYF
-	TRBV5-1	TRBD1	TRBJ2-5	TGCGCCAGCAGCTTGGCGGGACAGCGTCAAGAGACCCAGTACTTC	CASSLAGQRQETQYF
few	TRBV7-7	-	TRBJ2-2	TGTGCTAGCAGCTTTTTGGGGAGCGGGGAGCTGTTTTTT	CASSFLGSGELFF
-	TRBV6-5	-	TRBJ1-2	TGTGCCAGCGGACAAGGACTCGACTATGGCTACACCTTC	CASGQGLDYGYTF
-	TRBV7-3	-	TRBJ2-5	TGTGCCAGCGAGAGGGTGGCGGGAGAGACCCAGTACTTC	CASERVAGETQYF
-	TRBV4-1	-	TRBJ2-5	TGCGCCAGCCACCGAAGGAGGGTTCAAGAGACCCAGTACTTC	CASHRRRVQETQYF
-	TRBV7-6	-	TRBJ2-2	TGTGCCAGCAGCTTAGTTCAAGGGGACACCGGGGAGCTGTTTTTT	CASSLVQGDTGELFF
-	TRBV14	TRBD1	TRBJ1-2	TGTGCCAGCAGCCAAGATCTTAGGGGGCCGTATGGCTACACCTTC	CASSQDLRGPYGYTF
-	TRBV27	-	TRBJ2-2	TGTGCCAGCAGTTTATTGGGTGACGGGGAGCTGTTTTTT	CASSLLGDGELFF
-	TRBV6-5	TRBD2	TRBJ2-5	TGTGCCAGCAGTTTAATGACTAGCGGGGGGAAGGAGACCCAGTACTTC	CASSLMTSGGKETQYF
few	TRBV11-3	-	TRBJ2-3	TGTGCCAGCAGCTTTCTCATAGGAGGTAGGGGGGGCACGCAGTATTTT	CASSFLIGGRGGTQYF
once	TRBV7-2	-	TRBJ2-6	TGTGCCAGCAGCAAGGGGCTCTCTGGGGCCAACGTCCTGACTTTC	CASSKGLSGANVLTF
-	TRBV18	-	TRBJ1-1	TGTGCCAGCTCACCAATTTCCCGGACTCTCACTGAAGCTTTCTTT	CASSPISRTLTEAFF
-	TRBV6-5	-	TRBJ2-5	TGTGCCAGCAGTGGGGGGGCGGAGACCCAGTACTTC	CASSGGAETQYF
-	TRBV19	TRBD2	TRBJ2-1	TGTGCCAGTACCCCGACTAGCGGGGGCCTTTACAATGAGCAGTTCTTC	CASTPTSGGLYNEQFF